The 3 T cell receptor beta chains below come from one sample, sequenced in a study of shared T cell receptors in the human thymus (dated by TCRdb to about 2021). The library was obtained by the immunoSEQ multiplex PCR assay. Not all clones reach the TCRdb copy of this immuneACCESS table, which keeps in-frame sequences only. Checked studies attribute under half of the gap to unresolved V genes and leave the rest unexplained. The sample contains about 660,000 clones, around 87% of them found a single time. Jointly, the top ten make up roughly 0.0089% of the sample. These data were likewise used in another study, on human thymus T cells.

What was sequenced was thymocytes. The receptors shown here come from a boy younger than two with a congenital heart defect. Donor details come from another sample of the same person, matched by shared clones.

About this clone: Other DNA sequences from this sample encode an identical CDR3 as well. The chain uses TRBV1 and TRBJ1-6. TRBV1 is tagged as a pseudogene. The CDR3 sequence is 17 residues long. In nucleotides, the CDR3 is TGCACCAGCAGCCAAGATTGGAGAAGCTCCTATAATTCCCCCCTCCACTTT. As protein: CTSSQDWRSSYNSPLHF.

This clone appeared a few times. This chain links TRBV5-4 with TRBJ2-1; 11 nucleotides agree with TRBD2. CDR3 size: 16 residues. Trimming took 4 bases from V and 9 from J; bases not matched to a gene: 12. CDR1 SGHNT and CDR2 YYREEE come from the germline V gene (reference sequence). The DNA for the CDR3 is TGTGCCAGCAGCCTATCCCTTAGCGGGGGGGCCAGTGAGCAGTTCTTC. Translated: CASSLSLSGGASEQFF.

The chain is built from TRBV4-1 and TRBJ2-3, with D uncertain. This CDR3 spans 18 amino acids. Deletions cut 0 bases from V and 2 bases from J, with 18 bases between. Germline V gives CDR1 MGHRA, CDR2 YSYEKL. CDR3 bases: TGCGCCAGCAGCCAAGATGGTCTGTTCGGGTCCCCCACAGATACGCAGTATTTT. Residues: CASSQDGLFGSPTDTQYF.